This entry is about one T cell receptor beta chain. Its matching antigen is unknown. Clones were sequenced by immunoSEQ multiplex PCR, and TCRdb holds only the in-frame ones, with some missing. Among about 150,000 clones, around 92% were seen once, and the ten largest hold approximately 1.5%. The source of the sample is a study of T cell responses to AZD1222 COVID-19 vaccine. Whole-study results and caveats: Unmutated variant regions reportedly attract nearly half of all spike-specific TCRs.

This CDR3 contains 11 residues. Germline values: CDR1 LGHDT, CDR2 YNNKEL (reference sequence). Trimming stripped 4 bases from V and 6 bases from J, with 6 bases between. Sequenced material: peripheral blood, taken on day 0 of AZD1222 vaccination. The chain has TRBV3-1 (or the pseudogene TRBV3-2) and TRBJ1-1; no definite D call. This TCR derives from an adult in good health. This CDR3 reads CASSPGAEAFF. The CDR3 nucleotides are TGTGCCAGCAGCCCCGGGGCTGAAGCTTTCTTT.